A single T cell receptor (beta chain) is shown here with its context. This CDR3 spans 14 amino acids. CDR1 SGHRS and CDR2 YFSETQ come from the germline V gene. V was pared by 4 bases and J by 3 bases, with 2 bases of the junction left unmatched. The data belong to a study of blood T cell repertoires in COVID-19. TCRdb keeps only in-frame clones here, not all; method: immunoSEQ multiplex PCR. The sample lists about 150,000 clones; around 76% were seen once. The rearrangement joins TRBV5-1 to TRBJ2-1, with 9 positions matching TRBD1. The source of this sequence is a man aged 60 to 75 with acute or convalescent COVID-19. Sequencing input: peripheral blood. CDR3 amino acids: CASSEGQGYNEQFF. CDR3 DNA sequence: TGCGCCAGCAGCGAGGGACAGGGCTACAATGAGCAGTTCTTC.